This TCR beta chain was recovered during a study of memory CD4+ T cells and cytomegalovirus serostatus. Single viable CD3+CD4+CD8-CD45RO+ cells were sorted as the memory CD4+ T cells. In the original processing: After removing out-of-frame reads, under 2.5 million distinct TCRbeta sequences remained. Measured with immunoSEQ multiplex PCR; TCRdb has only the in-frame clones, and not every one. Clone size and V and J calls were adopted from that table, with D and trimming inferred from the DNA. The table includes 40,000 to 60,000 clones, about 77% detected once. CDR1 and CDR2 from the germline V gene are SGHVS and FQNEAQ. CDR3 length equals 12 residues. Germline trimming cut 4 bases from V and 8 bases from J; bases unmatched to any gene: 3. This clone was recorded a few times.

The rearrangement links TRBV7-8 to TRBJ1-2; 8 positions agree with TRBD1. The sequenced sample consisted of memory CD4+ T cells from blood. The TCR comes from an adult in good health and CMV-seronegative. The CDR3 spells CASSWGQEGYTF. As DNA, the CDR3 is TGTGCCAGCAGCTGGGGACAGGAAGGCTACACCTTC.